A selection of T cell receptor beta chains follows, all from one sample in a study of blood T cell repertoires in COVID-19. This table comes from immunoSEQ multiplex PCR, and its TCRdb copy is limited to in-frame clones, with some not included. The data hold under 300,000 clones, with about 83% observed a single time. Sequenced material: peripheral blood. The source of these receptors is an elderly man with acute or convalescent COVID-19. Each CDR3 is given with its conserved first and last residue. D genes are given only for firm matches. Rows may omit the clone size; those that give it use once, few, many or a size class.

TRBV28	TRBD1	few	TRBJ1-4	CASRRGTDNEKLFF	TGTGCCAGCAGGAGAGGGACAGATAATGAAAAACTGTTTTTT
TRBV4-2	.	.	TRBJ1-2	CASTLDSTNYGYTF	TGTGCCAGCACCCTGGACAGCACCAACTATGGCTACACCTTC
TRBV18	TRBD1	.	TRBJ1-1	CASSPGQGGLAFF	TGTGCCAGCTCACCGGGACAGGGGGGGTTGGCTTTCTTT
TRBV13	.	.	TRBJ1-1	CASSRGSQAFF	TGTGCCAGCAGTCGCGGTTCCCAAGCTTTCTTT
TRBV4-2	.	.	TRBJ2-5	CASSQSAGTQETQYF	TGTGCCAGCAGCCAATCGGCAGGGACACAAGAGACCCAGTACTTC
TRBV10-1	.	few	TRBJ2-7	CASSETSGGTDVYF	TGCGCCAGCAGTGAGACCTCTGGGGGGACCGACGTGTACTTC
TRBV28	TRBD1	.	TRBJ1-2	CASSSTPLTGEGYTF	TGTGCCAGCAGCTCCACCCCTTTGACAGGGGAAGGCTACACCTTC
TRBV7-2	.	.	TRBJ1-1	CASSVSGAPNTEAFF	TGTGCCAGCAGCGTTTCAGGGGCCCCGAACACTGAAGCTTTCTTT
TRBV4-3	.	.	TRBJ2-5	CASSQVWRGVGSWEETQYF	TGCGCCAGCAGCCAAGTATGGAGGGGCGTAGGTTCTTGGGAAGAGACCCAGTACTTC
TRBV18	.	few	TRBJ2-7	CASSRLDGSSYEQYF	TGTGCCAGCTCACGACTCGACGGAAGCTCCTACGAGCAGTACTTC
TRBV28	.	.	TRBJ1-5	CASSLGQNNQPQHF	TGTGCCAGCAGTCTGGGGCAAAACAATCAGCCCCAGCATTTT
TRBV4-2	.	.	TRBJ1-4	CASSQDRRAEKLFF	TGTGCCAGCAGCCAAGATCGGCGGGCCGAAAAACTGTTTTTT
TRBV6-5	TRBD1	once	TRBJ2-7	CASSYSTGLSEQYF	TGTGCCAGCAGTTACTCGACAGGGTTGAGCGAGCAGTACTTC
TRBV5-4	.	.	TRBJ2-7	CASSPHGEVEQYF	TGTGCCAGCAGCCCCCACGGCGAGGTCGAGCAGTACTTC